The entry below gives a single T cell receptor (beta chain) sequence along with its context. No antigen is known for it. Time point specified: week 5, during vaccination. Topical imiquimod accompanied each vaccine dose, which consisted of 300 ug of mutant IDH1 20-mer peptide. The data were taken from a study of a mutant IDH1 vaccine in newly diagnosed glioma. On the study more broadly: Each patient was administered eight vaccinations, scheduled in weeks 1, 3, 5, 7, 11, 15, 19 and 23. Patients' prior therapy spanned radiotherapy, temozolomide, or both; most underwent both. Findings and limits, study-wide: The vaccine induced immune responses, and these occurred in roughly 95% of patients.

TCRdb's table, derived via immunoSEQ multiplex PCR, lists solely in-frame clones and lacks some. The sample shows about 28,000 clones, roughly 90% of them seen only once. The ends were cut back, 6 bases at V and 0 bases at J, with 10 bases in the middle. The V gene's germline CDR1 is SQVTM and CDR2 ANQGSEA. The length of the CDR3 is 13 residues. This sequence joins TRBV29-1 and TRBJ2-3, with D maybe TRBD1 (6 bases). This receptor was taken from a man younger than 35 with glioma. The sequencing used PBMCs, collected from a glioma patient whose treatment included an IDH1 peptide vaccine. CDR3 sequence reads: CSVQGRSTDTQYF. CDR3 in DNA: TGCAGCGTCCAGGGGCGAAGCACAGATACGCAGTATTTT.